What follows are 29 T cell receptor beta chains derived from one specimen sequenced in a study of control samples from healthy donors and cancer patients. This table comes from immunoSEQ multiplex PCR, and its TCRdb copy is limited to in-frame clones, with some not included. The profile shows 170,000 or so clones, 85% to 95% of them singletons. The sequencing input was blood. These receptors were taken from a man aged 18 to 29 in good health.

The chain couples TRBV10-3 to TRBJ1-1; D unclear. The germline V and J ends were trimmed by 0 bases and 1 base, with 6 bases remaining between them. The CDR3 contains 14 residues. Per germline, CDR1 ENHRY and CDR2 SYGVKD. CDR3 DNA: TGTGCCATCAGTGAGTCTCCAGGGAACACTGAAGCTTTCTTT. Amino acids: CAISESPGNTEAFF.

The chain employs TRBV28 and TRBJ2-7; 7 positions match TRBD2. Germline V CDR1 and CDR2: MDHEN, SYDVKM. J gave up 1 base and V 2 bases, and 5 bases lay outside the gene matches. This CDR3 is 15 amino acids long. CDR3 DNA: TGTGCCAGCAGTTTAGCTGCGGGGGAATCCTACGAGCAGTACTTC. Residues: CASSLAAGESYEQYF.

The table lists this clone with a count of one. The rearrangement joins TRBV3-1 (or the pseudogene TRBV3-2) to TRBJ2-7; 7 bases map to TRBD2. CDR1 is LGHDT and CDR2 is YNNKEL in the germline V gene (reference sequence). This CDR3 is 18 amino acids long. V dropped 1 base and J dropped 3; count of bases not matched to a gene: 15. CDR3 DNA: TGTGCCAGCAGCCAAGCACGAGGGGAGGGGAGGCAACACTACGAGCAGTACTTC. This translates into CASSQARGEGRQHYEQYF.

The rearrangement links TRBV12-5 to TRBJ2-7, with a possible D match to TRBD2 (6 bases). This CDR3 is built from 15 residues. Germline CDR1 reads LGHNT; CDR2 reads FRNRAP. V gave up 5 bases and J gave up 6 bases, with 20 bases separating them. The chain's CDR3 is CASGPASRDFGEQYF. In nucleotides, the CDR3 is TGTGCTAGTGGTCCGGCCAGCCGGGACTTTGGCGAGCAGTACTTC.

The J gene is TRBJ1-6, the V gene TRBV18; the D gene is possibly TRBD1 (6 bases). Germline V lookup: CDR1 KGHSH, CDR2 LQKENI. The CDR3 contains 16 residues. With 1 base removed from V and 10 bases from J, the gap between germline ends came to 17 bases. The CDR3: CASSPRPEGGQSPLHF. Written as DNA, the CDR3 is TGTGCCAGCTCACCACGTCCAGAAGGGGGTCAGTCACCCCTCCACTTT. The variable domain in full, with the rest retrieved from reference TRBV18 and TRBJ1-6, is NAGVMQNPRHLVRRRGQEARLRCSPMKGHSHVYWYRQLPEEGLKFMVYLQKENIIDESGMPKERFSAEFPKEGPSILRIQQVVRGDSAAYFCASSPRPEGGQSPLHFGNGTRLTVT.

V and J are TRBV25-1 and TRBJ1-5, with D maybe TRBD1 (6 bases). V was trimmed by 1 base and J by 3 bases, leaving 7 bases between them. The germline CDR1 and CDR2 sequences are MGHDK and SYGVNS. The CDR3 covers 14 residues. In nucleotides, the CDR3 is TGTGCCAGCAGTGAATGGACAGCCAATCAGCCCCAGCATTTT. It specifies CASSEWTANQPQHF.

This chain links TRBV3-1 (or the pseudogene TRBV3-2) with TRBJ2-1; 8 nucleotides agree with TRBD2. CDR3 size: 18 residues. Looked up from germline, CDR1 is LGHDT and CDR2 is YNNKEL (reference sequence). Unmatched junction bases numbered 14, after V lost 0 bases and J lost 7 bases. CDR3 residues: CASSQDLMGGLAGNEQFF. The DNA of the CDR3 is TGTGCCAGCAGCCAAGATCTGATGGGTGGACTAGCAGGAAATGAGCAGTTCTTC.

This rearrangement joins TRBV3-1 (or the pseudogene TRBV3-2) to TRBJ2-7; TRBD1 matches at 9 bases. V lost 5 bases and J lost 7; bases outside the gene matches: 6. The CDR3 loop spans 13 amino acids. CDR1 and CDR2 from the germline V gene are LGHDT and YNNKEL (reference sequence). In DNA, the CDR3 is TGTGCCAGCAGCTTGGGACAGGGACGGGAGCAGTACTTC. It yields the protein CASSLGQGREQYF.

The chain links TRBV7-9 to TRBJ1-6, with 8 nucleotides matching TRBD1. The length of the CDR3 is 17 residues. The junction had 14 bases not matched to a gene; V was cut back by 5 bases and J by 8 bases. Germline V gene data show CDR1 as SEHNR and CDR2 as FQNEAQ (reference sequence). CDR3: CASSLIPRDRRYSPLHF. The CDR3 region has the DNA TGTGCCAGCAGCCTAATCCCTAGGGACAGGAGGTATTCACCCCTCCACTTT.

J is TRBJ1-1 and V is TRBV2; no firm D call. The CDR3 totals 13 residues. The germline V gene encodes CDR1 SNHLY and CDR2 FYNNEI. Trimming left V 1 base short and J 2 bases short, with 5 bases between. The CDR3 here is CASSEVSNTEAFF. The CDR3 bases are TGTGCCAGCAGTGAAGTTTCCAACACTGAAGCTTTCTTT.

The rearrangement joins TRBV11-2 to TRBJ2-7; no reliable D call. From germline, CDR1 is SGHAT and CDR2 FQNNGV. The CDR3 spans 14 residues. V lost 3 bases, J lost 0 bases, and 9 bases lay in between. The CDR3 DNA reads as TGTGCCAGCAGCTTTGAAAGAAGCTCCTACGAGCAGTACTTC. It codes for CASSFERSSYEQYF.

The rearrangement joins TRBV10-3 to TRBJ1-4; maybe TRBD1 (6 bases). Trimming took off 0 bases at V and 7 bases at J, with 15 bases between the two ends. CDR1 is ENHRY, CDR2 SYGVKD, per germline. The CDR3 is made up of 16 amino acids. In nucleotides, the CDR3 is TGTGCCATCAGTGAGTCAAGGGGGGCCTCGCGTGAAAAACTGTTTTTT. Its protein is CAISESRGASREKLFF.

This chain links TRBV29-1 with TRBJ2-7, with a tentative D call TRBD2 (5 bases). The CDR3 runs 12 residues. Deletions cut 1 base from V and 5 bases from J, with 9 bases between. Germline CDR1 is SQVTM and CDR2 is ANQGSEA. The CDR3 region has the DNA TGCAGCGTTGAAGTCCGAGGGAACGAGCAGTACTTC. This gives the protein CSVEVRGNEQYF.

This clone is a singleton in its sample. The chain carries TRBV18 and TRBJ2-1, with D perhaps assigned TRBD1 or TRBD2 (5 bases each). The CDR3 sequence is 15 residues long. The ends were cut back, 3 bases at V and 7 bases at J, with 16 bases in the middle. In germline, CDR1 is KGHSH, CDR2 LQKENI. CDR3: CASSPVLEGPNEQFF. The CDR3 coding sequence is TGTGCCAGCTCACCGGTACTAGAGGGACCGAATGAGCAGTTCTTC.

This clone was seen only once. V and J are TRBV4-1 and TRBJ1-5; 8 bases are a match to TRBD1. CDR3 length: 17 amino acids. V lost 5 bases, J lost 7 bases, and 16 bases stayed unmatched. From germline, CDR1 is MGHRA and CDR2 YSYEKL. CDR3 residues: CASSFNQGAGLGQPQHF. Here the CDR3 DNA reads TGCGCCAGCAGCTTCAACCAGGGGGCAGGTTTAGGCCAGCCCCAGCATTTT.

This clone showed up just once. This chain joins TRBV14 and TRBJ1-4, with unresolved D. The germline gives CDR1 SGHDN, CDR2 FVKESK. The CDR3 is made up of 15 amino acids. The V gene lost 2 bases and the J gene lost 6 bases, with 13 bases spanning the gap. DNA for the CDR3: TGTGCCAGCAGCCAATCTTTAGGAGGGTATGAAAAACTGTTTTTT. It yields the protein CASSQSLGGYEKLFF.

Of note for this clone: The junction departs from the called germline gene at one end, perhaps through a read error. CDR3: CASSVEGAYYNSPLHF. The CDR3 DNA reads TGTGCCAGTAGTGTAGAGGGGGCATATTATAATTCACCCCTCCACTTT. This chain links TRBV19 with TRBJ1-6; 7 bases match TRBD1. The CDR3 has 16 residues. CDR1 and CDR2 (germline): LNHDA, SQIVND (reference sequence). Together with reference TRBV19 and TRBJ1-6, the CDR3 gives the full variable domain: DGGITQSPKYLFRKEGQNVTLSCEQNLNHDAMYWYRQDPGQGLRLIYYSQIVNDFQKGDIAEGYSVSREKKESFPLTVTSAQKNPTAFYLCASSVEGAYYNSPLHFGNGTRLTVT.

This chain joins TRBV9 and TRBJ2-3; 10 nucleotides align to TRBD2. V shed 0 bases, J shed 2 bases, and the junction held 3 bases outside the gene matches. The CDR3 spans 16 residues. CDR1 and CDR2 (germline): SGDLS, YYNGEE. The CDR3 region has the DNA TGTGCCAGCAGCGTAGCAAGCGGGGGGGCCACAGATACGCAGTATTTT. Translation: CASSVASGGATDTQYF.

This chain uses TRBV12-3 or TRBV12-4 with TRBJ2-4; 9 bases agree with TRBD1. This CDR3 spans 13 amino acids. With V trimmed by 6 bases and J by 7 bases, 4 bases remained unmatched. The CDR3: CASRRGQGNIQYF. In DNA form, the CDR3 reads TGTGCCAGCAGGAGAGGACAGGGGAACATTCAGTACTTC.

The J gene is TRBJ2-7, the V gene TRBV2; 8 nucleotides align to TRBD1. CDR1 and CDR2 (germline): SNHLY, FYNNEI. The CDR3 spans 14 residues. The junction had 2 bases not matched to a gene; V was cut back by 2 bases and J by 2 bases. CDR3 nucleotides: TGTGCCAGCAGTGAAAACAGGGGGGCCTACGAGCAGTACTTC. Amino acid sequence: CASSENRGAYEQYF.

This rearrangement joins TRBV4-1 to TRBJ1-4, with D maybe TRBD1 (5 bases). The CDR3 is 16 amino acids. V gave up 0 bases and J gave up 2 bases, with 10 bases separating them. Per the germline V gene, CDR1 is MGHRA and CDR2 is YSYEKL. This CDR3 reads CASSQDRGATNEKLFF. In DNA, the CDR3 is TGCGCCAGCAGCCAAGATCGCGGGGCGACTAATGAAAAACTGTTTTTT.

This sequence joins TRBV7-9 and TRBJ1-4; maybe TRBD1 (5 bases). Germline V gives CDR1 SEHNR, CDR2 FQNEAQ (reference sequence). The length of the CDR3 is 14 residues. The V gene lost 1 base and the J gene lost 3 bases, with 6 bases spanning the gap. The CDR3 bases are TGTGCCAGCAGCTTAGGAGGGGCTAATGAAAAACTGTTTTTT. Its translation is CASSLGGANEKLFF.

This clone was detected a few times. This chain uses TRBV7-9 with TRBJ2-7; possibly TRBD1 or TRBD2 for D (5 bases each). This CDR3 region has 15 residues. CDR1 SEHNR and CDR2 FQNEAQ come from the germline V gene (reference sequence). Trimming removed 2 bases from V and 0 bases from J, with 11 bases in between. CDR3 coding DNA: TGTGCCAGCAGCTTATCAATAGGGACCTCCTACGAGCAGTACTTC. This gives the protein CASSLSIGTSYEQYF.

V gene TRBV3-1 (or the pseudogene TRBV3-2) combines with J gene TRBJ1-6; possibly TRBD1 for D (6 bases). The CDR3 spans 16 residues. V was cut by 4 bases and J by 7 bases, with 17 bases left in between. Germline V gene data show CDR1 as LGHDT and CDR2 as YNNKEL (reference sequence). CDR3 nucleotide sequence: TGTGCCAGCAGCCTCACAGGGACTTCTTACAATTCACCCCTCCACTTT. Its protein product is CASSLTGTSYNSPLHF.

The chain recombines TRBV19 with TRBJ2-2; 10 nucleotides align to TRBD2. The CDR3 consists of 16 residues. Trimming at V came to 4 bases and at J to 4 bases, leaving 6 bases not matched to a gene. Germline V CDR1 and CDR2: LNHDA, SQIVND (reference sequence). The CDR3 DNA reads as TGTGCCAGTAGTACCAGCGGGGGGGCCCCCACCGGGGAGCTGTTTTTT. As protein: CASSTSGGAPTGELFF.

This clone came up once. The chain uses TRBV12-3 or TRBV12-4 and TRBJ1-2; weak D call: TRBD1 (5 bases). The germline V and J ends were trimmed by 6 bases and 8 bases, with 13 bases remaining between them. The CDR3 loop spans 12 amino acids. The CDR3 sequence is CASRPRGKGYTF. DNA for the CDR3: TGTGCCAGCAGGCCGAGGGGAAAAGGCTACACCTTC.

The CDR3 protein is CSVEFPSGRWNGYTF. In nucleotides, the CDR3 is TGCAGCGTTGAATTCCCATCGGGCAGGTGGAATGGCTACACCTTC. The chain recombines TRBV29-1 with TRBJ1-2; D not certain. Germline CDR1 reads SQVTM; CDR2 reads ANQGSEA. This CDR3 is built from 15 residues. V was pared by 2 bases and J by 6 bases, with 19 bases between.

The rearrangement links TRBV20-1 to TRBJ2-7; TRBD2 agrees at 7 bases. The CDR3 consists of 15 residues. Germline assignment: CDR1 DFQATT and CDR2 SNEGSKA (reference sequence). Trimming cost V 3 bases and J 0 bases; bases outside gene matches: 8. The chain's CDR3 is CSASFLGGNSYEQYF. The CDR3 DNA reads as TGCAGTGCTAGTTTTTTGGGGGGGAACTCCTACGAGCAGTACTTC.

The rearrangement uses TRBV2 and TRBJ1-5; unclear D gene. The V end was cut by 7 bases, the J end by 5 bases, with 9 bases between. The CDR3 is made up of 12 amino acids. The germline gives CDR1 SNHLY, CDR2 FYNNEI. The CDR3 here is CASKDDDQPQHF. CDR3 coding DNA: TGTGCCAGCAAAGATGACGATCAGCCCCAGCATTTT.